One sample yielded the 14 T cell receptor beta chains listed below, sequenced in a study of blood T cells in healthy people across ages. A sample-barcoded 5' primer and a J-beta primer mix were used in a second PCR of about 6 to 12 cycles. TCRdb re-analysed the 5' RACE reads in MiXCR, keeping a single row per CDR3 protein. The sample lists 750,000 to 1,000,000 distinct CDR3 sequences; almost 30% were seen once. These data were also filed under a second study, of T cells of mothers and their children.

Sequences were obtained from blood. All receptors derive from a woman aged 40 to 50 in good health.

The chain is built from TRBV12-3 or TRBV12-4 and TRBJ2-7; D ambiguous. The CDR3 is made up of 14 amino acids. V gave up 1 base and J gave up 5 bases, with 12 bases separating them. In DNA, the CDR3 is TGTGCCAGCAGTTTAGTCCAGGTGGCCCACGAGCAGTACTTC. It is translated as CASSLVQVAHEQYF.

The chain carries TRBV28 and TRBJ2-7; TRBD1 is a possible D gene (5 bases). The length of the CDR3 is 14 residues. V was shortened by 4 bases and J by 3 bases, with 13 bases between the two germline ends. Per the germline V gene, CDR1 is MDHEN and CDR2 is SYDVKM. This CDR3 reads CASSSVREIYEQYF. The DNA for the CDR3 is TGTGCCAGCAGTTCGGTCAGGGAAATCTACGAGCAGTACTTC.

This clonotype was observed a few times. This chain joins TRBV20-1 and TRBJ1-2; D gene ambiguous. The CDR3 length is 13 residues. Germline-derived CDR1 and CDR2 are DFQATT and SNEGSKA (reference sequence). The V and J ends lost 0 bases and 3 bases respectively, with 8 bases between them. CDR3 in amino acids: CSARDHTYYGYTF. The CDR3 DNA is TGCAGTGCTAGAGACCACACGTACTATGGCTACACCTTC.

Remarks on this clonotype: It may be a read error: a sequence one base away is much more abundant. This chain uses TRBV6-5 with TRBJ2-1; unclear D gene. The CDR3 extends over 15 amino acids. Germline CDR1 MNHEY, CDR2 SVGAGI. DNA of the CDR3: TGTGCCAGCAGTGACTCGCGTCAGCCCTACAATGAGCAGTTCTTC. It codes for CASSDSRQPYNEQFF.

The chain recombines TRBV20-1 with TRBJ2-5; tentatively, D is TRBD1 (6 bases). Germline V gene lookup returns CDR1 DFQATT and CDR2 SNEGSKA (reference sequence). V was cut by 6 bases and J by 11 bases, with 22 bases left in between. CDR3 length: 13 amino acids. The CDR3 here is CSAENREKYKQYF. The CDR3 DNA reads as TGCAGTGCCGAGAACAGGGAAAAGTACAAGCAGTACTTC.

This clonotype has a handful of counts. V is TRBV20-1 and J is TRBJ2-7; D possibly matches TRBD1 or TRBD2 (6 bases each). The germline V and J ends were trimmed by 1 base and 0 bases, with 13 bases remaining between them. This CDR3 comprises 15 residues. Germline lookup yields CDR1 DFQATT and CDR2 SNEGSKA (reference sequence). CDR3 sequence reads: CSARVIGGLSYEQYF. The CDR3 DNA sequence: TGCAGTGCTAGAGTCATAGGGGGGCTCTCCTACGAGCAGTACTTC.

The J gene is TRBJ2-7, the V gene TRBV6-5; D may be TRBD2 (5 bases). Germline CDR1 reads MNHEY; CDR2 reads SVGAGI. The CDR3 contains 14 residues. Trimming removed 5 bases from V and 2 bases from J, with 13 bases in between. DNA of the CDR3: TGTGCCAGCAGTGCCCGGGGTCCACCCTACGAGCAGTACTTC. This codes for CASSARGPPYEQYF.

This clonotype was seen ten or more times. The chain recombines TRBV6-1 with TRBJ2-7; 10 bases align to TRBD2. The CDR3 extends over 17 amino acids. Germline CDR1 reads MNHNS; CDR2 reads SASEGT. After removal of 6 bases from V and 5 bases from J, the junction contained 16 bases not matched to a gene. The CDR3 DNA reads TGTGCCAGCAGAAATACGGCCTCCGGGACTAGCGTTCACGAGCAGTACTTC. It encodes CASRNTASGTSVHEQYF.

This chain's CDR3 is CASSPVGYGSSYNKQYF. The DNA for the CDR3 is TGTGCCAGCAGCCCCGTCGGGTATGGGAGCTCCTACAATAAGCAGTACTTC. The chain joins TRBV7-9 to TRBJ2-1; tentatively, D is TRBD2 (5 bases). With the DNA end fitting TRBJ2-7 better, the J assignment may be wrong. Germline V gene sequence: CDR1 SEHNR, CDR2 FQNEAQ (reference sequence). This CDR3 is built from 17 residues.

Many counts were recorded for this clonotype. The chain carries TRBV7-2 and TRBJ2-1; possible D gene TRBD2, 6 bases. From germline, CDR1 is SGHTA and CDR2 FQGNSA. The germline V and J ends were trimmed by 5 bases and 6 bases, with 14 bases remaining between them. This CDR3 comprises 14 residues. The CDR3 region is CASSPVAVFNEQFF. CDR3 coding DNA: TGTGCCAGCAGCCCCGTAGCGGTCTTCAATGAGCAGTTCTTC.

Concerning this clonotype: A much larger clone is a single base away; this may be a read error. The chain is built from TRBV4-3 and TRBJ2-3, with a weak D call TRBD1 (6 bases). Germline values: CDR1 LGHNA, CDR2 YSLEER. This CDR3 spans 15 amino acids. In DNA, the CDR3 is TGCGCCAGCAGCCAAGGACAGGAGCACACAGATAGGCAGTATTTT. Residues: CASSQGQEHTDRQYF.

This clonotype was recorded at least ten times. The CDR3 spells CASSLAEGSYNEQFF. Written as DNA, the CDR3 is TGTGCCAGCAGCTTGGCTGAGGGCTCCTACAATGAGCAGTTCTTC. V gene TRBV7-7 combines with J gene TRBJ2-1; D possibly corresponds to TRBD2 (5 bases). The germline CDR1 and CDR2 sequences are SSHAT and FNYEAQ (reference sequence). The CDR3 runs 15 residues. Trimming removed 3 bases from V and 0 bases from J, with 9 bases in between.

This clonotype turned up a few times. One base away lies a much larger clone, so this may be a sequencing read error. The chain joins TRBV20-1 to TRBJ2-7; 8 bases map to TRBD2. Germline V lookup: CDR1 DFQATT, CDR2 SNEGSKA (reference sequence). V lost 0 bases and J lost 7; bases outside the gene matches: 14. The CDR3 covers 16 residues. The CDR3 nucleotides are TGCAGTGCTAGAGATCGGGGGGGGCCCCTCTACAATGAGCAGTACTTC. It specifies CSARDRGGPLYNEQYF.

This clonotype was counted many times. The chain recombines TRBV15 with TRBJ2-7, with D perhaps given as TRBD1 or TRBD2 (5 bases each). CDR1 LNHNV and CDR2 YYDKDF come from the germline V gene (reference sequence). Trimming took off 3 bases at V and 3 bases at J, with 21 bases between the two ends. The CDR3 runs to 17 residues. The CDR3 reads CATSRRSGMARGYEQYF. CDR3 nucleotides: TGTGCCACCAGCAGGCGATCAGGGATGGCCCGGGGCTACGAGCAGTACTTC.